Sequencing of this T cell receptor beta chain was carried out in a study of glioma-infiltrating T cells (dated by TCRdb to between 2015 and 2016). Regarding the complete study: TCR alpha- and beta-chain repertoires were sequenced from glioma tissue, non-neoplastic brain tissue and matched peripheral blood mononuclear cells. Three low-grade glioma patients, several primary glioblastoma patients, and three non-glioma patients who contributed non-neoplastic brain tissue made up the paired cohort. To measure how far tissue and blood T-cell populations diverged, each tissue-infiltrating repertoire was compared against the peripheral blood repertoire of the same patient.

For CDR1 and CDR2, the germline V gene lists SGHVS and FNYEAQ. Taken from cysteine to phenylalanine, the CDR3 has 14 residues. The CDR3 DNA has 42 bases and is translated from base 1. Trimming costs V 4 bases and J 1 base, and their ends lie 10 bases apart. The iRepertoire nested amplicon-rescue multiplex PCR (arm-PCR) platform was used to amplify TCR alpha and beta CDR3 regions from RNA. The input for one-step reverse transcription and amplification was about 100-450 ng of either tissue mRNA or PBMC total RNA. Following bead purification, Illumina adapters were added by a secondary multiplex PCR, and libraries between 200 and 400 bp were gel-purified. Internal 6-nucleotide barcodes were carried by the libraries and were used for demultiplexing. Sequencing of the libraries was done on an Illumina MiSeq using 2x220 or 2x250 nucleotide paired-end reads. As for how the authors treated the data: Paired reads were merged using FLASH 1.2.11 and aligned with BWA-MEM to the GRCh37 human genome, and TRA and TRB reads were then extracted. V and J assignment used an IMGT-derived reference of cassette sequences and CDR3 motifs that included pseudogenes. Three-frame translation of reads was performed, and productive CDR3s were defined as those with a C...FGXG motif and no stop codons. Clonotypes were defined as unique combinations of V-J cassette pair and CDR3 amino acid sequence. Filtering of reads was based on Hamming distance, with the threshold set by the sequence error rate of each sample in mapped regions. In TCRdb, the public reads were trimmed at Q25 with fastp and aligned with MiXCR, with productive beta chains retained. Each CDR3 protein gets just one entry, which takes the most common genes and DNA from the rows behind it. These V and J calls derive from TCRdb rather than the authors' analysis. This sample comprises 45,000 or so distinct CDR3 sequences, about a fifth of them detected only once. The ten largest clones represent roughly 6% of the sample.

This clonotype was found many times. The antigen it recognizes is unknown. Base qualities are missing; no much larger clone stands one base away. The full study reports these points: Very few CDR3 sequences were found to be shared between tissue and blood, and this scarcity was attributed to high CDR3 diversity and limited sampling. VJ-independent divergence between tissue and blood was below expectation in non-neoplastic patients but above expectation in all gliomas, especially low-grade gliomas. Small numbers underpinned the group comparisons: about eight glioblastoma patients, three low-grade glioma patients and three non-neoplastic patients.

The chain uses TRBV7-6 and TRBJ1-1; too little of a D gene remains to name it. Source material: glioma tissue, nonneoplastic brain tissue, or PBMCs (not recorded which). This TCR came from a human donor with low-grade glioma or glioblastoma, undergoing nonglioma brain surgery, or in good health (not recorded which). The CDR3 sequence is CASSSDIRNTEAFF. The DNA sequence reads TGTGCCAGCAGCTCTGACATTAGGAACACTGAAGCTTTCTTT.